A single T cell receptor beta chain is shown here with its context. This clonotype was seen ten or more times. What this receptor recognizes is not known. No clone much larger than this one lies a single base away; base qualities are absent. The record originates from a study of CDR3 diversity in severe acne (dated by TCRdb to the late 2010s). Including the terminal cysteine and phenylalanine, the CDR3 comprises 18 residues. Only the CDR3 region is kept as DNA, spanning 54 bases read in frame from base 1. Trimming leaves V shorter by 5 bases and J shorter by 2 bases, with the junction holding 12 bases beyond the gene matches. CDR1 LNHNV and CDR2 YYDKDF are derived from the germline V gene (reference sequence). Receptor libraries were prepared by PCR. The sequencer was an Illumina HiSeq 2000. TCRdb reprocessed the public reads (quality trimming at Q25 with fastp, clone calling with MiXCR) and kept in-frame beta chains. Rows with one shared CDR3 protein collapse into an entry with the most common genes and DNA. This sample holds roughly 79,000 distinct CDR3 sequences; roughly 49% were observed only once. The top ten clones comprise 11% of the sample.

The sequenced material came from blood. The sequence joins TRBV15 to TRBJ2-3; 11 middle bases align to TRBD1. The sequence was obtained from a male donor with severe acne vulgaris. The DNA sequence is TGTGCCACCAGCGGACAGCCGGGACAGGGGGGTGTCACAGATACGCAGTATTTT. It is translated as CATSGQPGQGGVTDTQYF. With all but the CDR3 taken from the reference TRBV15 and TRBJ2-3 genes, the full variable domain is: DAMVIQNPRYQVTQFGKPVTLSCSQTLNHNVMYWYQQKSSQAPKLLFHYYDKDFNNEADTPDNFQSRRPNTSFCFLDIRSPGLGDTAMYLCATSGQPGQGGVTDTQYFGPGTRLTVL.